This record covers a single TCR beta chain. Which antigen it targets is not known. No much larger clonotype is one base removed from it; base qualities were not supplied. The data originate from a study of beta chain features in type 1 diabetes (dated by TCRdb to 2016 to 2019). Background on the whole study: Mean age, gender distribution, total cell number and subset yield did not differ between patients and healthy donors. A total of approximately 99,000,000 sorted cells were examined across all samples, and RNA yield correlated strongly with the number of cells per subset. In the study, recently diagnosed type 1 diabetes patients and matched healthy donors were compared on the TCRB repertoires of their sorted circulating CD4+ T cell subsets. Naive and central memory subsets were obtained from all 30 or so donors, but regulatory and stem cell-like memory subsets were isolated from only 8 patients and roughly eight healthy donors. Overall study results and their limits: Naive, central memory and regulatory TCRB repertoires appeared more similar among patients than among healthy donors. A moderate but significant shortening of TCRB CDR3 length was observed in type 1 diabetes patients in all four CD4+ subsets. Only small numbers of individuals were included in the HLA sub-analyses, which left unresolved whether HLA type had any influence on TCRB rearrangement. PCR may preferentially amplify shorter templates, but because patient and control samples were amplified and corrected together, any resulting skew would affect both groups equally. At VDJ recombination sites, patients with type 1 diabetes made fewer insertions and deleted more nucleotides, a pattern implying thymic rearrangement abnormalities. Because cDNA was sequenced instead of genomic DNA, highly expressing activated cells could be over-represented, though the groups showed no difference in activation or CD3 levels.

Each donor gave one peripheral blood draw, averaging approximately 0.12 L, which was collected into heparinised tubes. A BD FACSAria II was used to sort naive, central memory, regulatory and stem cell-like memory CD4+ T cells with a panel that included CD45RO, CCR7, CD25, CD127, CD95 and CD27. Every sorted population had a purity above 95%. PBMCs were isolated immediately by Lymphoprep density gradient centrifugation and stained directly without culture. To minimize batch effects, samples were stained and sorted in pairs, one healthy donor with one patient per experiment. All of the isolated RNA was reverse transcribed with the High Capacity cDNA Reverse Transcription Kit, so expressed TCRB transcripts were sequenced. Deep immunoSEQ sequencing was applied to naive, central memory and regulatory T cell samples, giving an average of roughly 3.5 million total reads per sample. Sorted cells were lysed in RLT buffer and RNA was extracted with DNase-treated RNeasy Micro or Mini kits, depending on cell number. To prevent cross-contamination, each cell subset was processed individually, whereas patient and healthy donor samples were processed jointly. The immunoSEQ multiplex PCR was used to amplify TCRB sequences from cDNA, yielding 87-bp fragments that span the CDR3 region. Sequencing of the amplicons was performed on the Illumina HiSeq platform. For the original study's pipeline: Synthetic template baselines were used to correct PCR bias computationally, reads within Hamming distance 2 were collapsed, and singletons that could not be merged were discarded. By aligning reads against IMGT, V, D and J genes, CDR3 length, and insertions or deletions at six rearrangement sites were assigned. Within each subset, clonotype counts were normalized to sorted cell number, and only after that were true diversity and Gini coefficients computed with the tcR R package. The overlap coefficient, calculated on TCRB nucleotide sequences, was used to quantify repertoire sharing. Out-of-frame TCRB sequences from naive cells were analyzed as a proxy for the pre-selection repertoire. This immuneACCESS table, as held by TCRdb, lists in-frame sequences with V and J called but not all clones. Of the missing ones, under half trace to an unresolved V gene in checked studies; the others have no known cause. V, J and clone size reflect that table, while D and trimming were determined from the DNA. This sample comprises about 230,000 clones, about 9.3% of them detected only once. The top ten clonotypes cover under 0.045% of the sample.

CDR1 GTSNPN and CDR2 SVGIG were looked up in the germline V gene (reference sequence). The CDR3 has 13 amino acids, counting the end cysteine and phenylalanine. CDR3 DNA only is kept here, 39 bases in frame from base 1. V drops 5 bases and J drops 4 bases, leaving 14 bases in between. Sequencing was done on a sample of naive CD4+ T cells from blood. The cell subset or site label, as the study defines it: true naive CD4+ T cells. The sequence derives from a woman under 30 in good health. The chain is encoded by TRBV30 joined to TRBJ1-1, with the D segment identity uncertain. The base sequence is TGTGCCTGGTCCGCCATGGCGGCCACTGAAGCTTTCTTT. Its product reads: CAWSAMAATEAFF. Joined to the reference TRBV30 and TRBJ1-1 proteins, this CDR3 gives the full variable domain: SQTIHQWPATLVQPVGSPLSLECTVEGTSNPNLYWYRQAAGRGLQLLFYSVGIGQISSEVPQNLSASRPQDRQFILSSKKLLLSDSGFYLCAWSAMAATEAFFGQGTRLTVV.